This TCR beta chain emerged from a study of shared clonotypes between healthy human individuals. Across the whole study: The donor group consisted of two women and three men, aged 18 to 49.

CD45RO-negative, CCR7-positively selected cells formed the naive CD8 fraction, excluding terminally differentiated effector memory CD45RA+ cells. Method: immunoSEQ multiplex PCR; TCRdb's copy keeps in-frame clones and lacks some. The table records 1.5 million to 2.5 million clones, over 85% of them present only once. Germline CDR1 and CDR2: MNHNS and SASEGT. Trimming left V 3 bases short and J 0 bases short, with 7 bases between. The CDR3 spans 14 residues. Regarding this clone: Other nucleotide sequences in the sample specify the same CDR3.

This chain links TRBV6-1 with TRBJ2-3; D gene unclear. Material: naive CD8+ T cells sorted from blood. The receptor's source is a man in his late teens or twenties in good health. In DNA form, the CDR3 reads TGTGCCAGCAGTGATTGGGGTAGCACAGATACGCAGTATTTT. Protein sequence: CASSDWGSTDTQYF.